Below, 21 T cell receptor beta chains from the same sample are listed, as sequenced in a study of CD8 T cells in ankylosing spondylitis. Study-wide points: Characteristic of ankylosing spondylitis blood, it appeared, was a TCR beta motif comprising about 8 highly homologous variants.

No cognate antigen is known for these TCRs. TCRdb reprocessed the 5' RACE reads with MiXCR, giving one entry per CDR3 protein. Of approximately 540,000 distinct CDR3 sequences listed, roughly 13% are singletons. What was sequenced was blood, either unsorted or a sorted T cell fraction (not recorded which). These receptors originate from a male donor with ankylosing spondylitis.

This clonotype was counted ten times or more. The chain has TRBV11-2 and TRBJ2-5, with D perhaps assigned TRBD1 or TRBD2 (5 bases each). The CDR3 consists of 15 residues. The germline V and J ends were trimmed by 5 bases and 4 bases, with 17 bases remaining between them. Germline CDR1 reads SGHAT; CDR2 reads FQNNGV. The CDR3 bases are TGTGCCAGCAGCCATTACATGCAGGGAGTAGAGACCCAGTACTTC. Protein sequence: CASSHYMQGVETQYF.

This clonotype has only a few counts. The chain employs TRBV15 and TRBJ1-1; TRBD1 matches at 7 bases. Germline loops: CDR1 LNHNV, CDR2 YYDKDF (reference sequence). The CDR3 totals 15 residues. V lost 2 bases, J lost 2 bases, and 5 bases stayed unmatched. The CDR3 loop reads CATSRNRGGNTEAFF. The DNA for the CDR3 is TGTGCCACCAGCAGAAACCGAGGGGGCAACACTGAAGCTTTCTTT.

This clonotype was observed a few times. The genes are TRBV9 and TRBJ1-3; 7 positions match TRBD1. The germline CDR1 and CDR2 sequences are SGDLS and YYNGEE. CDR3 size: 17 residues. Trimming at V came to 4 bases and at J to 0 bases, leaving 10 bases not matched to a gene. CDR3 coding DNA: TGTGCCAGCAGCCCCCGAGGGACAGCTTTCTCTGGAAACACCATATATTTT. Translating it yields CASSPRGTAFSGNTIYF.

V is TRBV2 and J is TRBJ2-5; D gene unclear. The V gene lost 6 bases and the J gene lost 0 bases, with 5 bases spanning the gap. The germline V gene encodes CDR1 SNHLY and CDR2 FYNNEI. The CDR3 is made up of 12 amino acids. The CDR3 nucleotides read TGTGCCAGCAGGTCCGACCAAGAGACCCAGTACTTC. This sequence encodes CASRSDQETQYF.

The chain joins TRBV5-1 to TRBJ2-3; perhaps TRBD1 as D (5 bases). Germline values: CDR1 SGHRS, CDR2 YFSETQ. The CDR3 consists of 14 residues. The V end was cut by 2 bases, the J end by 5 bases, with 12 bases between. The CDR3 protein is CASSFSTGQDTQYF. CDR3 DNA: TGCGCCAGCAGCTTCAGCACCGGACAAGATACGCAGTATTTT.

The chain carries TRBV14 and TRBJ2-6; the D is unclear. Trimming left V 1 base short and J 0 bases short, with 16 bases between. CDR3 length: 19 amino acids. The germline V gene encodes CDR1 SGHDN and CDR2 FVKESK. The CDR3 DNA is TGTGCCAGCAGCCAAGTGGGGAAGGAGAGAATCTCTGGGGCCAACGTCCTGACTTTC. It encodes CASSQVGKERISGANVLTF.

The chain recombines TRBV4-1 with TRBJ2-1; D possibly corresponds to TRBD2 (5 bases). CDR1 and CDR2 from the germline V gene are MGHRA and YSYEKL. The V gene lost 1 base and the J gene lost 0 bases, with 13 bases spanning the gap. The CDR3 contains 17 residues. CDR3: CASSQGVSRASYNEQFF. The CDR3 DNA sequence: TGCGCCAGCAGCCAAGGGGTTTCGAGGGCCTCCTACAATGAGCAGTTCTTC.

A few counts support this clonotype. The V call is TRBV7-2, the J call TRBJ1-5, with 8 bases identical to TRBD1. Trimming removed 1 base from V and 5 bases from J; junction bases left unmatched: 1. There are 14 residues in the CDR3. Germline CDR1 and CDR2: SGHTA and FQGNSA. CDR3 in DNA: TGTGCCAGCAGCTTAGGGGACAGGCATCAGCCCCAGCATTTT. Its translation is CASSLGDRHQPQHF.

The CDR3 nucleotides read TGTGCCACCAGTGACCCAGGCTTAGAGGAGCAGTTCTTC. Translation gives CATSDPGLEEQFF. The V and J genes are TRBV24-1 and TRBJ2-1; D is ambiguous. Germline CDR1 and CDR2: KGHDR and SFDVKD. The CDR3 has 13 amino acids. Between the trimmed V and J ends, which lost 4 bases and 10 bases, there was a span of 13 bases.

The rearrangement uses TRBV20-1 and TRBJ2-5; 9 nucleotides match TRBD2. The CDR3 runs 15 residues. With 0 bases clipped from V and 3 bases from J, the junction kept 5 bases outside the gene matches. The V gene's germline CDR1 is DFQATT and CDR2 SNEGSKA (reference sequence). CDR3 DNA: TGCAGTGCTAGAGATCCGCTAGCGGGGAAAGAGACCCAGTACTTC. Residues: CSARDPLAGKETQYF.

This clonotype was seen a few times. This chain links TRBV6-1 with TRBJ1-2; no firm D call. The CDR3 is 11 amino acids. The germline CDR1 and CDR2 sequences are MNHNS and SASEGT. V was trimmed by 2 bases and J by 8 bases, leaving 6 bases between them. As DNA, the CDR3 is TGTGCCAGCAGTGAAATGGGCGGCTACACCTTC. It codes for CASSEMGGYTF.

This clonotype was seen repeatedly, ten times or more. The CDR3 region has the DNA TGTGCCAGCAGCGTCGGGGGCTCCTACAATGAGCAGTTCTTC. It codes for CASSVGGSYNEQFF. The chain recombines TRBV9 with TRBJ2-1; D is perhaps TRBD2 (6 bases). V gave up 2 bases and J gave up 0 bases, with 6 bases separating them. Germline-derived CDR1 and CDR2 are SGDLS and YYNGEE. There are 14 residues in the CDR3.

This clonotype was recorded many times. This chain joins TRBV29-1 and TRBJ2-2; the D call may be TRBD1 or TRBD2 (5 bases each). The V end lost 8 bases, the J end lost 5 bases, and 15 bases lay between the germline ends. The CDR3 sequence is 13 residues long. In germline, CDR1 is SQVTM, CDR2 ANQGSEA. CDR3 sequence (DNA): TGCAGCTCAGGGACCCCCGGGACCGGGGAGCTGTTTTTT. This gives the protein CSSGTPGTGELFF.

The chain joins TRBV6-1 to TRBJ1-1; a possible D gene is TRBD1 (6 bases). The CDR3 consists of 11 residues. V was cut by 4 bases and J by 10 bases, with 10 bases left in between. The germline V gene encodes CDR1 MNHNS and CDR2 SASEGT. The CDR3 region has the DNA TGTGCCAGCAGTGTAGAGGGGGGAGCTTTCTTT. As protein: CASSVEGGAFF.

The V gene is TRBV29-1, the J gene TRBJ1-2; 11 nucleotides match TRBD1. With 5 bases clipped from V and 7 bases from J, the junction kept 6 bases outside the gene matches. Germline lookup yields CDR1 SQVTM and CDR2 ANQGSEA. The CDR3 is made up of 13 amino acids. For the CDR3, the DNA is TGCAGCGTTCGGACAGGGGGCAATGGTGGCTACACCTTC. Translating gives CSVRTGGNGGYTF.

This clonotype turned up a few times. The CDR3 loop is CASSLAHREQFF. In nucleotides, the CDR3 is TGCGCCAGCAGCTTGGCCCACAGGGAGCAGTTCTTC. This rearrangement joins TRBV5-1 to TRBJ2-1; tentatively, D is TRBD1 (5 bases). From germline, CDR1 is SGHRS and CDR2 YFSETQ. Trimming left V 0 bases short and J 10 bases short, with 8 bases between. The CDR3 extends over 12 amino acids.

This clonotype was counted many times. The V gene is TRBV7-9, the J gene TRBJ2-2; 8 bases are shared with TRBD2. The CDR3 spans 16 residues. V shed 2 bases and J 4 bases; nucleotides not matched to a gene: 6. Per the germline V gene, CDR1 is SEHNR and CDR2 is FQNEAQ (reference sequence). Here the CDR3 reads CASSLPPSGFTGELFF. As DNA, the CDR3 is TGTGCCAGCAGCTTACCCCCTAGCGGGTTCACCGGGGAGCTGTTTTTT.

This rearrangement joins TRBV19 to TRBJ2-1; tentative D call: TRBD2 (6 bases). The CDR3 is 13 amino acids. The germline gives CDR1 LNHDA, CDR2 SQIVND (reference sequence). The V and J ends lost 10 bases and 0 bases respectively, with 10 bases between them. In nucleotides, the CDR3 is TGTGCCACCGCGGGGTTCTCCTACAATGAGCAGTTCTTC. Its translation: CATAGFSYNEQFF.

There are a few counts of this clonotype. The chain recombines TRBV11-3 with TRBJ2-3, with D maybe TRBD2 (6 bases). The CDR3 covers 16 residues. Trimming left V 1 base short and J 2 bases short, with 13 bases between. Germline loops: CDR1 SGHNT, CDR2 YENEEA. The CDR3 coding sequence is TGTGCCAGCAGCTTAGGGGACTCGAGATACACAGATACGCAGTATTTT. It yields the protein CASSLGDSRYTDTQYF.

V usage is TRBV3-1 and J usage is TRBJ2-1; D is ambiguous. V lost 0 bases and J lost 7, with 10 bases in between. The CDR3 runs to 14 residues. Per the germline V gene, CDR1 is LGHDT and CDR2 is YNNKEL (reference sequence). DNA for the CDR3: TGTGCCAGCAGCCAAGATTATGCCGGGAATGAGCAGTTCTTC. It translates to CASSQDYAGNEQFF.

This clonotype turned up a few times. This rearrangement joins TRBV20-1 to TRBJ1-3; D unclear. Germline V gene sequence: CDR1 DFQATT, CDR2 SNEGSKA (reference sequence). Trimming shortened V by 5 bases and J by 0 bases, and 11 bases separated the two germline ends. The CDR3 is 14 residues long. DNA for the CDR3: TGCAGTGCTGCCGGACTCCACTCTGGAAACACCATATATTTT. Encoded protein: CSAAGLHSGNTIYF.